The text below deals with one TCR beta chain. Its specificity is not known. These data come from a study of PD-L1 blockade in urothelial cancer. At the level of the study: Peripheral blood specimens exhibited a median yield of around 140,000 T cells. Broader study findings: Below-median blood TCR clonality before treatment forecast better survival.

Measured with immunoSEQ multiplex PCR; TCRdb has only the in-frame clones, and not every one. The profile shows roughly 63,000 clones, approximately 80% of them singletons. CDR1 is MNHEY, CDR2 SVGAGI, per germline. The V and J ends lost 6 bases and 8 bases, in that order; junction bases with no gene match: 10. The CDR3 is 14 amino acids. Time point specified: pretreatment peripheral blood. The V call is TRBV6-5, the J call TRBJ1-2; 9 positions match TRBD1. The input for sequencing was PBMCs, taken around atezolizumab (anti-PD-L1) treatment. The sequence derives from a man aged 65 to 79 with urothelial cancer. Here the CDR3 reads CASSAPGQGKGYTF. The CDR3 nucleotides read TGTGCCAGCAGCGCCCCGGGACAGGGTAAAGGCTACACCTTC.